This T cell receptor (beta chain) was identified in a study of blood T cell repertoires in COVID-19. Original methodology: Reference gene primer amplification gave estimated nucleated cell counts. Generated by immunoSEQ multiplex PCR, the TCRdb table keeps only in-frame clones and is missing some. D and trimming come from the DNA, and the V and J calls and clone size come from that table. The sample lists around 15,000 clones, more than 85% occurring once. Germline trimming cut 5 bases from V and 4 bases from J; bases unmatched to any gene: 18. This CDR3 has 19 amino acids. Germline-derived CDR1 and CDR2 are SGHTA and FQGNSA.

This sequence was found in a human donor in a cohort sampled during active COVID-19. The specimen sequenced was peripheral blood. The chain employs TRBV7-2 and TRBJ1-2; 11 bases align to TRBD1. This CDR3 is CASSHLGGDRGTLAYGYTF. In nucleotides, the CDR3 is TGTGCCAGCAGCCACCTCGGGGGGGACAGGGGGACTTTGGCCTATGGCTACACCTTC.